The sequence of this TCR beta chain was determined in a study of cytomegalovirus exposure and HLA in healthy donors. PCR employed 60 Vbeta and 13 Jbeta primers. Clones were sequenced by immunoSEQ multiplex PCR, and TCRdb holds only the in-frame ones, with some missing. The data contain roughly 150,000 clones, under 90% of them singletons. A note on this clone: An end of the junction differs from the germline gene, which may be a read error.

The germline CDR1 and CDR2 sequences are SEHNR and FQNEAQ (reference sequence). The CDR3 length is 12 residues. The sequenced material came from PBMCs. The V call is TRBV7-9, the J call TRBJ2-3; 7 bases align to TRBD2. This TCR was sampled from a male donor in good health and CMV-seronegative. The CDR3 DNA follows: TGTGCCAGCAGCTTCAGAGGGAGGGGTCCAGATTTT. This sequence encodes CASSFRGRGPDF.